These 3 T cell receptor beta chains share one sample of origin, sequenced in a study of naive and memory T cell subsets. The beta constant-region primer was an equimolar mix of two oligonucleotides covering TRBC1 and TRBC2. MiXCR was run by TCRdb on the UMI-ligation and nested PCR reads, yielding one entry per CDR3 protein. The repertoire holds tens of thousands of distinct CDR3 sequences, with roughly 14% as singletons. The sample comprised central memory CD4+ T cells from blood. These receptors were taken from a human donor in good health.

This rearrangement joins TRBV6-2 or TRBV6-3 to TRBJ1-5; D is undetermined. The CDR3 spans 13 residues. V shed 7 bases and J shed 1 base, with 8 bases lying between them. Germline CDR1 is MNHEY and CDR2 is SVGEGT. In nucleotides, the CDR3 is TGTGCCAGCACCTGGGAAAGCAATCAGCCCCAGCATTTT. Translating gives CASTWESNQPQHF.

In its sample, this clonotype was seen a few times. The chain carries TRBV2 and TRBJ1-5, with TRBD1 matching over 8 bases. The J segment lost 0 bases and the V segment lost 2 bases, leaving 9 bases of the junction unmatched. The CDR3 length is 18 residues. Per the germline V gene, CDR1 is SNHLY and CDR2 is FYNNEI. CDR3 loop: CASSETGQGGYSNQPQHF. CDR3 nucleotides: TGTGCCAGCAGTGAAACTGGACAGGGTGGTTATAGCAATCAGCCCCAGCATTTT.

This sequence joins TRBV6-1 and TRBJ2-3; D ambiguous. From germline, CDR1 is MNHNS and CDR2 SASEGT. Trimming took off 5 bases at V and 3 bases at J, with 18 bases between the two ends. The CDR3 is 16 residues long. In DNA, the CDR3 is TGTGCCAGCAGTCAAAAGGTGGTCGGTTTGACAGATACGCAGTATTTT. Translation: CASSQKVVGLTDTQYF.